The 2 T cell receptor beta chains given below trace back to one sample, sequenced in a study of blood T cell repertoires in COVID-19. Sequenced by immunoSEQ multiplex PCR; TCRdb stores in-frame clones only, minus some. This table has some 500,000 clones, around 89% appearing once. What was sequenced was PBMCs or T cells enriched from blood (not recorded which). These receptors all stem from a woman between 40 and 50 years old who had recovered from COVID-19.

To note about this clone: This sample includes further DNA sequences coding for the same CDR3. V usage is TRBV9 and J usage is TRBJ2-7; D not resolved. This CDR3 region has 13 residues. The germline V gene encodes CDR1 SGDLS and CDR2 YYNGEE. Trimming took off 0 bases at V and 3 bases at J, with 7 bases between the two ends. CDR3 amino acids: CASSVDGGYEQYF. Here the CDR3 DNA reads TGTGCCAGCAGCGTAGATGGCGGCTACGAGCAGTACTTC.

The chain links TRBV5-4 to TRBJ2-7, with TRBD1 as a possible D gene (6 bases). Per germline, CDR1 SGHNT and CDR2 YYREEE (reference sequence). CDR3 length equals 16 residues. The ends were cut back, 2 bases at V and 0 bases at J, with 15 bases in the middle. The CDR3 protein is CASSLTTGPLSYEQYF. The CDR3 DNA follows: TGTGCCAGCAGCTTAACCACAGGGCCCCTCTCCTACGAGCAGTACTTC.